This T cell receptor beta chain was identified during a study of cytomegalovirus exposure and HLA in healthy donors. Produced via immunoSEQ multiplex PCR; TCRdb's table is partial and in-frame only. This sample has about 130,000 clones, with nearly 90% found just once. The V and J ends lost 3 bases and 4 bases, in that order; junction bases with no gene match: 4. Germline V gives CDR1 MNHEY, CDR2 SMNVEV (reference sequence). The CDR3 spans 14 residues. This chain uses TRBV27 with TRBJ2-3; 7 positions match TRBD2. The clonotype originates from a man aged 25 to 40 in good health and CMV-seronegative. The sequencing sample was made of PBMCs. The CDR3 bases are TGTGCCAGCAGTTTCTCTCGGGGGGCAGATACGCAGTATTTT. It translates to CASSFSRGADTQYF.